This TCR beta chain was documented in a study of blood T cell repertoires in COVID-19 (dated by TCRdb to 2018 to 2020). About the study as a whole: Collaborator samples came from the United States, Italy and Spain and covered acute and convalescent phases of COVID-19. The prospective study material was composed of cDNA or gDNA derived from T cells, B-cell-depleted T cells, or PBMCs. Deeply sampled blood TCRbeta repertoires from subjects exposed to, actively infected with, or recovered from COVID-19 were included in the dataset. The repertoires were released in a freely available public database meant as a resource for research on the immune response to SARS-CoV-2. The samples were drawn from the first 160 participants of the ongoing ImmuneRACE study and from over a thousand subjects provided by 6 global collaborators. A de-identified subject ID, COVID-19 status, age in years and sex were almost always included in the sample metadata. Where available, HLA class I and class II types were taken from metadata supplied by the sample provider and were not determined by assay-based typing.

Participants in the prospective study were enrolled through a virtual design, were aged 18 to 89 years, and lived in approximately 24 United States geographic areas. In the prospective study, cohorts were assigned on the basis of participant-reported clinical history obtained from a screening survey and a study questionnaire. A participant counted as exposed if, within 2 weeks of entering the study, that participant had been in contact with someone who had a PCR-confirmed or clinician-diagnosed COVID-19 case. In the prospective study, whole blood, serum and a nasopharyngeal or oropharyngeal swab were collected from each participant by mobile phlebotomists. Additional blood draws and questionnaires over an approximately 2-month period could optionally be provided by prospective study participants. Prospective study blood samples were shipped either frozen or at room temperature before DNA extraction.

CDR1 and CDR2, looked up from the germline V gene (reference sequence), are PRHDT and FYEKMQ. From the cysteine up to the phenylalanine, the CDR3 has a length of 17 residues. The DNA shown is the 51-base CDR3, in frame from base 1. Trimming removed 5 bases from V and 2 bases from J; the gene matches leave 14 bases unexplained. Of note for this clone: Its antigen is still unknown. No much larger clone exists at a distance of one base, and base qualities are not known.

The full study reports these points: Clinical and demographic metadata were provided uncurated, with the amount varying by source and participant.

TCRbeta CDR3 regions were amplified from genomic DNA by means of the immunoSEQ Assay, a bias-controlled multiplex PCR. In the paper's pipeline: The number of nucleated cells in each sample was estimated from the amplification of reference gene primers within the assay. Sequence reads were collapsed and filtered to measure the absolute abundance of every unique TCRbeta CDR3 rearrangement. For each sample, productive Simpson clonality was calculated as the square root of Simpson's diversity index across productive rearrangements. The table comes from immuneACCESS by way of TCRdb, which keeps in-frame sequences with V and J called. Part of the clones is missing from these tables; in studies checked, under half for an unresolved V gene and the rest for unknown reasons. Clone size and the V and J calls come from that table; the DNA yielded D and trimming. The sample table shows 320,000 or so clones, and 85% are seen once. The ten largest clones take up under 2% of the sample.

The TCR originated in a woman aged 30 to 39 who had been exposed to COVID-19. The rearrangement combines TRBV13 with TRBJ1-1; TRBD1 lines up with 7 middle nucleotides. The sample taken for sequencing was PBMCs or T cells enriched from blood (not recorded which). CDR3 reads: CASSPRRWAGGNTEAFF. The base sequence is TGTGCCAGCAGCCCTCGGCGGTGGGCAGGGGGAAACACTGAAGCTTTCTTT.